This record covers a single T cell receptor beta chain. This record comes from a study of blood T cell repertoires in COVID-19. V was shortened by 8 bases and J by 2 bases, with 15 bases between the two germline ends. Germline V gives CDR1 MDHEN, CDR2 SYDVKM. CDR3 length equals 15 residues. Using immunoSEQ multiplex PCR, the repertoire was profiled, and TCRdb retains in-frame clones only, with some absent. The sample yields around 330,000 clones, 89% seen once. This study enrolled people aged roughly 18 to 90 from 24 US geographic areas. Sequencing was done on a sample of PBMCs or T cells enriched from blood (not recorded which). J is TRBJ1-4 and V is TRBV28; D uncertain. The TCR sequence derives from a woman between 40 and 50 years old who had recovered from COVID-19. CDR3 loop: CASYRRAATNEKLFF. The CDR3 nucleotides read TGTGCCAGCTATCGGAGGGCCGCGACTAATGAAAAACTGTTTTTT.